A single sample is the source of the 11 T cell receptor beta chains below, sequenced in a study of shared clonotypes between healthy human individuals. Terminally differentiated effector memory CD45RA+ cells were excluded by CCR7 positive selection of CD45RO-negative cells. The table came from immunoSEQ multiplex PCR; TCRdb's copy has only in-frame clones and leaves some out. This table holds 800,000 to 950,000 clones, 96% found once. Material: naive CD8+ T cells sorted from blood. These receptors all come from a man younger than 40 in good health.

This chain joins TRBV4-3 and TRBJ2-7; TRBD2 agrees at 9 bases. Per the germline V gene, CDR1 is LGHNA and CDR2 is YSLEER. The V and J ends lost 1 base and 4 bases, in that order; junction bases with no gene match: 8. The CDR3 is 16 amino acids. This chain's CDR3 is CASSQGVSGSSYEQYF. The DNA of the CDR3 is TGCGCCAGCAGCCAAGGGGTTAGCGGGAGTTCGTACGAGCAGTACTTC.

The chain uses TRBV7-9 and TRBJ2-7; D unclear. With 8 bases removed from V and 4 bases from J, the gap between germline ends came to 24 bases. The CDR3 has 16 amino acids. Germline CDR1 and CDR2: SEHNR and FQNEAQ (reference sequence). The CDR3 DNA follows: TGTGCCAGCGGGTGGAACCCTAAGAACGAACAATACGAGCAGTACTTC. The encoded protein is CASGWNPKNEQYEQYF. Looking up the rest from reference TRBV7-9 and TRBJ2-7 gives the full variable domain: DTGVSQNPRHKITKRGQNVTFRCDPISEHNRLYWYRQTLGQGPEFLTYFQNEAQLEKSRLLSDRFSAERPKGSFSTLEIQRTEQGDSAMYLCASGWNPKNEQYEQYFGPGTRLTVT.

Points on this clone: Other DNA sequences in this sample translate to the same CDR3. The chain links TRBV7-3 to TRBJ2-3; a possible D gene is TRBD1 (5 bases). CDR3 length equals 12 residues. The germline gives CDR1 SGHTA, CDR2 FQGTGA. Trimming took off 4 bases at V and 3 bases at J, with 5 bases between the two ends. In nucleotides, the CDR3 is TGTGCCAGCAGCTCAGGGACAGATACGCAGTATTTT. Translated, it gives CASSSGTDTQYF.

This rearrangement joins TRBV7-6 to TRBJ2-2; D uncertain. Germline V gene lookup returns CDR1 SGHVS and CDR2 FNYEAQ. The germline V and J ends were trimmed by 7 bases and 4 bases, with 13 bases remaining between them. This CDR3 region has 14 residues. In DNA, the CDR3 is TGTGCCAGCACCCCGTATGTGAGCACCGGGGAGCTGTTTTTT. Its protein product is CASTPYVSTGELFF.

This clone was counted once. The chain links TRBV27 to TRBJ2-1; TRBD2 matches 13 bases. V shed 7 bases and J 7 bases; nucleotides not matched to a gene: 1. This CDR3 is 13 amino acids long. Germline CDR1 reads MNHEY; CDR2 reads SMNVEV (reference sequence). CDR3 residues: CASTLAGGNEQFF. In DNA form, the CDR3 reads TGTGCCAGCACACTAGCGGGAGGGAATGAGCAGTTCTTC.

This sequence joins TRBV7-6 and TRBJ2-1; TRBD2 matches 13 bases. V was clipped by 4 bases and J by 7 bases; unmatched bases: 10. The CDR3 covers 17 residues. Germline values: CDR1 SGHVS, CDR2 FNYEAQ. The CDR3 DNA is TGTGCCAGCAGCTCCGGGACTAGCGGGATAGTCGTGAATGAGCAGTTCTTC. It yields the protein CASSSGTSGIVVNEQFF.

The chain couples TRBV25-1 to TRBJ1-3, with D possibly TRBD1 on 5 matching bases. Trimming shortened V by 4 bases and J by 1 base, and 17 bases separated the two germline ends. CDR3 size: 17 residues. The V gene's germline CDR1 is MGHDK and CDR2 SYGVNS. The CDR3: CASSVWDPKVSGNTIYF. The CDR3 nucleotides read TGTGCCAGCAGTGTATGGGACCCGAAGGTTTCTGGAAACACCATATATTTT.

V gene TRBV7-6 combines with J gene TRBJ2-1; 8 bases match TRBD2. This CDR3 spans 15 amino acids. After removal of 2 bases from V and 4 bases from J, the junction contained 4 bases not matched to a gene. Germline V CDR1 and CDR2: SGHVS, FNYEAQ. For the CDR3, the DNA is TGTGCCAGCAGCTTACTAGCGGGCCTATACAATGAGCAGTTCTTC. It is translated as CASSLLAGLYNEQFF. The full variable domain, rest sourced from reference TRBV7-6 and TRBJ2-1, is GAGVSQSPRYKVTKRGQDVALRCDPISGHVSLYWYRQALGQGPEFLTYFNYEAQQDKSGLPNDRFSAERPEGSISTLTIQRTEQRDSAMYRCASSLLAGLYNEQFFGPGTRLTVL.

The gene calls are TRBV27 and TRBJ1-2, with 9 bases identical to TRBD1. CDR1 and CDR2 (germline): MNHEY, SMNVEV (reference sequence). The CDR3 sequence is 13 residues long. J gave up 7 bases and V 6 bases, and 6 bases lay outside the gene matches. CDR3 in amino acids: CASRKGTGRGYTF. As DNA, the CDR3 is TGTGCCAGCAGGAAAGGGACAGGGCGTGGCTACACCTTC.

The chain links TRBV7-9 to TRBJ2-3; a weak D match, TRBD2 (5 bases). Looked up from germline, CDR1 is SEHNR and CDR2 is FQNEAQ (reference sequence). The CDR3 length is 13 residues. Between the trimmed V and J ends, which lost 5 bases and 2 bases, there was a span of 8 bases. For the CDR3, the DNA is TGTGCCAGCAGCCAAGACTACACAGATACGCAGTATTTT. Amino acid sequence: CASSQDYTDTQYF. The full variable domain, completed using reference TRBV7-9 and TRBJ2-3, is DTGVSQNPRHKITKRGQNVTFRCDPISEHNRLYWYRQTLGQGPEFLTYFQNEAQLEKSRLLSDRFSAERPKGSFSTLEIQRTEQGDSAMYLCASSQDYTDTQYFGPGTRLTVL.

The CDR3 DNA reads TGCGCCAGCAGCCAAGAGAGGGTTGGAAACACCATATATTTT. Amino acids: CASSQERVGNTIYF. The V and J genes are TRBV4-1 and TRBJ1-3; D not certain. Germline V gene sequence: CDR1 MGHRA, CDR2 YSYEKL. This CDR3 contains 14 residues. Trimming stripped 0 bases from V and 3 bases from J, with 6 bases between.